Listed below are T cell receptor beta chains from one sample, sequenced in a study of T cell responses to AZD1222 COVID-19 vaccine. The protocol was immunoSEQ multiplex PCR, while the TCRdb copy is restricted to in-frame clones and leaves out a portion. The sample lists about 130,000 clones, about 90% occurring once. The material was peripheral blood, obtained on day 0 of AZD1222 vaccination. All receptors derive from an adult in good health. Both conserved end residues are part of each CDR3. The D gene is left open where the match is weak. Rows may omit the clone size; those that give it use once, few, many or a size class.

v_call: TRBV4-2; d_call: .; j_call: TRBJ2-3; clone_size: once; cdr3_aa: CASSQDLQRGADTQYF; cdr3_nt: TGTGCCAGCAGCCAAGATCTGCAAAGGGGGGCGGATACGCAGTATTTT
v_call: TRBV12-3/TRBV12-4; d_call: .; j_call: TRBJ1-5; clone_size: .; cdr3_aa: CASSFEANQPQHF; cdr3_nt: TGTGCCAGCAGTTTTGAGGCCAATCAGCCCCAGCATTTT
v_call: TRBV2; d_call: .; j_call: TRBJ1-6; clone_size: .; cdr3_aa: CASSAERGSPLHF; cdr3_nt: TGTGCCAGCAGCGCCGAAAGGGGCTCACCCCTCCACTTT
v_call: TRBV5-1; d_call: .; j_call: TRBJ1-2; clone_size: .; cdr3_aa: CASREGPDNYGYTF; cdr3_nt: TGCGCCAGCAGAGAGGGGCCAGATAACTATGGCTACACCTTC
v_call: TRBV28; d_call: .; j_call: TRBJ1-4; clone_size: .; cdr3_aa: CASFGGGFEKLFF; cdr3_nt: TGTGCCAGCTTCGGTGGGGGCTTTGAAAAACTGTTTTTT
v_call: TRBV28; d_call: .; j_call: TRBJ2-3; clone_size: .; cdr3_aa: CASSENAGRWTDTQYF; cdr3_nt: TGTGCCAGCAGCGAGAACGCAGGGAGGTGGACAGATACGCAGTATTTT
v_call: TRBV2; d_call: TRBD1; j_call: TRBJ1-4; clone_size: .; cdr3_aa: CASSDRGNEKLFF; cdr3_nt: TGTGCCAGCAGTGACAGGGGGAACGAAAAACTGTTTTTT
v_call: TRBV6-2/TRBV6-3; d_call: TRBD1; j_call: TRBJ1-2; clone_size: .; cdr3_aa: CASSSPGQGHGYTF; cdr3_nt: TGTGCCAGCAGTTCCCCGGGACAGGGCCATGGCTACACCTTC
v_call: TRBV24-1; d_call: TRBD2; j_call: TRBJ2-3; clone_size: .; cdr3_aa: CATSDRTSGVPTDTQYF; cdr3_nt: TGTGCCACCAGTGACAGGACTAGCGGGGTACCCACAGATACGCAGTATTTT
v_call: TRBV4-2; d_call: .; j_call: TRBJ2-7; clone_size: .; cdr3_aa: CASSHATGQMTYEQYF; cdr3_nt: TGTGCCAGCAGCCATGCAACCGGACAGATGACCTACGAGCAGTACTTC
v_call: TRBV27; d_call: .; j_call: TRBJ2-7; clone_size: .; cdr3_aa: CASSHLPKGQYF; cdr3_nt: TGTGCCAGCAGCCATCTTCCGAAAGGGCAGTACTTC
v_call: TRBV7-9; d_call: TRBD1; j_call: TRBJ2-7; clone_size: .; cdr3_aa: CASSLGTGGTIRKYF; cdr3_nt: TGTGCCAGCAGCTTAGGAACAGGGGGCACAATTCGCAAGTACTTC
v_call: TRBV4-1; d_call: .; j_call: TRBJ2-1; clone_size: .; cdr3_aa: CASSQVFSYNEQFF; cdr3_nt: TGCGCCAGCAGCCAAGTATTTTCCTACAATGAGCAGTTCTTC
v_call: TRBV3-1/TRBV3-2; d_call: .; j_call: TRBJ2-3; clone_size: .; cdr3_aa: CASSQGSAGGADTQYF; cdr3_nt: TGTGCCAGCAGCCAAGGTTCCGCTGGGGGTGCAGATACGCAGTATTTT
v_call: TRBV18; d_call: .; j_call: TRBJ1-1; clone_size: .; cdr3_aa: CASSPPWGKDVEAFF; cdr3_nt: TGTGCCAGCTCACCACCATGGGGGAAGGACGTCGAAGCTTTCTTT
v_call: TRBV13; d_call: .; j_call: TRBJ1-4; clone_size: .; cdr3_aa: CASRRSGQNEKLFF; cdr3_nt: TGTGCCAGCAGACGCTCGGGACAAAATGAAAAACTGTTTTTT
v_call: TRBV5-6; d_call: .; j_call: TRBJ1-6; clone_size: .; cdr3_aa: CASSFDPTGGISPLHF; cdr3_nt: TGTGCCAGCAGCTTCGACCCGACAGGTGGTATTTCACCCCTCCACTTT
v_call: TRBV6-4; d_call: .; j_call: TRBJ1-1; clone_size: few; cdr3_aa: CASSDLAESTEAFF; cdr3_nt: TGTGCCAGCAGTGACTTGGCAGAAAGCACTGAAGCTTTCTTT
v_call: TRBV4-3; d_call: TRBD2; j_call: TRBJ2-1; clone_size: .; cdr3_aa: CASSHPSSGGPINEQFF; cdr3_nt: TGCGCCAGCAGCCACCCATCTAGCGGGGGGCCGATCAATGAGCAGTTCTTC
v_call: TRBV5-6; d_call: TRBD1; j_call: TRBJ1-6; clone_size: .; cdr3_aa: CASSFTGGISPLHF; cdr3_nt: TGTGCCAGCAGCTTTACAGGGGGCATTTCACCCCTCCACTTT
v_call: TRBV9; d_call: TRBD2; j_call: TRBJ2-3; clone_size: .; cdr3_aa: CASSVGAGGARVADTQYF; cdr3_nt: TGTGCCAGCAGCGTAGGGGCGGGGGGCGCGAGAGTTGCAGATACGCAGTATTTT
v_call: TRBV30; d_call: .; j_call: TRBJ1-2; clone_size: .; cdr3_aa: CAWSVYGGYTF; cdr3_nt: TGTGCCTGGAGTGTGTATGGTGGCTACACCTTC
v_call: TRBV28; d_call: TRBD2; j_call: TRBJ2-1; clone_size: .; cdr3_aa: CASSDGTSGLTYEQFF; cdr3_nt: TGTGCCAGCAGTGACGGGACTAGCGGTCTCACCTACGAGCAGTTCTTC
v_call: TRBV6-1; d_call: .; j_call: TRBJ2-7; clone_size: .; cdr3_aa: CASSDREIDEQYF; cdr3_nt: TGTGCCAGCAGTGACCGGGAAATAGACGAGCAGTACTTC
v_call: TRBV30; d_call: .; j_call: TRBJ1-2; clone_size: once; cdr3_aa: CAWSATTAGYTF; cdr3_nt: TGTGCCTGGAGTGCGACGACAGCTGGCTACACCTTC
v_call: TRBV6-5; d_call: TRBD1; j_call: TRBJ1-1; clone_size: .; cdr3_aa: CASSTTGWNTEAFF; cdr3_nt: TGTGCCAGCAGTACGACAGGGTGGAACACTGAAGCTTTCTTT
v_call: TRBV6-5; d_call: .; j_call: TRBJ1-1; clone_size: .; cdr3_aa: CASSPWGRGGTEAFF; cdr3_nt: TGTGCCAGCAGTCCGTGGGGTCGCGGGGGGACTGAAGCTTTCTTT
v_call: TRBV11-2; d_call: .; j_call: TRBJ2-7; clone_size: .; cdr3_aa: CASSFFMSGQVGEQYF; cdr3_nt: TGTGCCAGCAGCTTTTTCATGTCCGGTCAGGTAGGCGAGCAGTACTTC
v_call: TRBV5-4; d_call: .; j_call: TRBJ2-2; clone_size: .; cdr3_aa: CASSPAGTRELFF; cdr3_nt: TGTGCCAGCAGTCCGGCGGGGACCAGGGAGCTGTTTTTT
v_call: TRBV24-1; d_call: .; j_call: TRBJ1-1; clone_size: .; cdr3_aa: CATSAGGTEAFF; cdr3_nt: TGTGCCACCAGTGCGGGGGGCACTGAAGCTTTCTTT
v_call: TRBV7-3; d_call: .; j_call: TRBJ2-3; clone_size: .; cdr3_aa: CASSPIPSPGRLTDTQYF; cdr3_nt: TGTGCCAGCAGCCCAATACCCTCCCCAGGGCGCTTAACAGATACGCAGTATTTT
v_call: TRBV12-3/TRBV12-4; d_call: .; j_call: TRBJ1-2; clone_size: .; cdr3_aa: CASSTSGGYTF; cdr3_nt: TGTGCCAGCAGTACCTCGGGAGGCTACACCTTC
v_call: TRBV20-1; d_call: .; j_call: TRBJ2-1; clone_size: .; cdr3_aa: CSARDNEQFF; cdr3_nt: TGCAGTGCTAGAGACAATGAGCAGTTCTTC
v_call: TRBV4-2; d_call: .; j_call: TRBJ2-2; clone_size: once; cdr3_aa: CASSNTGELFF; cdr3_nt: TGTGCCAGCAGCAACACCGGGGAGCTGTTTTTT
v_call: TRBV7-9; d_call: .; j_call: TRBJ1-2; clone_size: few; cdr3_aa: CASSTRTAAVTYGYTF; cdr3_nt: TGTGCCAGCAGCACTAGGACGGCGGCCGTTACCTATGGCTACACCTTC
v_call: TRBV6-4; d_call: .; j_call: TRBJ2-6; clone_size: few; cdr3_aa: CASSDNSGANVLTF; cdr3_nt: TGTGCCAGCAGTGACAACTCTGGGGCCAACGTCCTGACTTTC
v_call: TRBV5-5; d_call: .; j_call: TRBJ1-4; clone_size: .; cdr3_aa: CASSLVGGEGEKLFF; cdr3_nt: TGTGCCAGCAGCTTGGTTGGGGGGGAAGGTGAAAAACTGTTTTTT
v_call: TRBV15; d_call: TRBD2; j_call: TRBJ2-3; clone_size: .; cdr3_aa: CATRRGGGPPDTQYF; cdr3_nt: TGTGCCACCCGACGGGGCGGGGGGCCCCCAGATACGCAGTATTTT
v_call: TRBV4-2; d_call: .; j_call: TRBJ2-5; clone_size: .; cdr3_aa: CASSQGTDLRQETQYF; cdr3_nt: TGTGCCAGCAGCCAAGGGACAGACCTTCGACAAGAGACCCAGTACTTC
v_call: TRBV7-9; d_call: .; j_call: TRBJ2-3; clone_size: once; cdr3_aa: CASSLGGTDTQYF; cdr3_nt: TGTGCCAGCAGCTTAGGGGGCACAGATACGCAGTATTTT
v_call: TRBV11-2; d_call: .; j_call: TRBJ1-1; clone_size: medium-sized; cdr3_aa: CASSLVRDTEAFF; cdr3_nt: TGTGCCAGCAGCTTAGTACGTGACACTGAAGCTTTCTTT
v_call: TRBV6-5; d_call: TRBD1; j_call: TRBJ2-7; clone_size: .; cdr3_aa: CASSMGSAGGDEQYF; cdr3_nt: TGTGCCAGCAGCATGGGTTCCGCAGGGGGCGACGAGCAGTACTTC
v_call: TRBV7-2; d_call: .; j_call: TRBJ1-4; clone_size: .; cdr3_aa: CASSSSPGGKLFF; cdr3_nt: TGTGCCAGCAGCTCGAGCCCGGGGGGAAAACTGTTTTTT
v_call: TRBV7-2; d_call: TRBD1; j_call: TRBJ2-1; clone_size: .; cdr3_aa: CASRQGSNEQFF; cdr3_nt: TGTGCCAGCAGACAGGGGAGCAATGAGCAGTTCTTC
v_call: TRBV21-1; d_call: .; j_call: TRBJ1-2; clone_size: .; cdr3_aa: CASSKATGVRYGYTF; cdr3_nt: TGTGCCAGCAGCAAAGCGACAGGGGTAAGGTATGGCTACACCTTC
v_call: TRBV18; d_call: TRBD1; j_call: TRBJ1-6; clone_size: .; cdr3_aa: CASSPPGQGNSPLHF; cdr3_nt: TGTGCCAGCTCACCACCGGGACAGGGTAATTCACCCCTCCACTTT
v_call: TRBV5-1; d_call: TRBD2; j_call: TRBJ2-1; clone_size: .; cdr3_aa: CARRGAGAGGRFEQFF; cdr3_nt: TGCGCCCGCCGCGGGGCCGGCGCGGGGGGGCGGTTTGAGCAGTTCTTC
v_call: TRBV28; d_call: .; j_call: TRBJ1-5; clone_size: .; cdr3_aa: CASSPGTGHNQPQHF; cdr3_nt: TGTGCCAGCAGTCCCGGGACCGGGCACAATCAGCCCCAGCATTTT
v_call: TRBV30; d_call: .; j_call: TRBJ2-7; clone_size: .; cdr3_aa: CAWSSYPRRGQRSYEQYF; cdr3_nt: TGTGCCTGGAGTTCATACCCCCGGCGGGGGCAAAGGTCCTACGAGCAGTACTTC
v_call: TRBV18; d_call: TRBD1; j_call: TRBJ1-6; clone_size: .; cdr3_aa: CASSRQGNSPLHF; cdr3_nt: TGTGCCAGCTCACGACAGGGAAATTCACCCCTCCACTTT
v_call: TRBV28; d_call: TRBD1; j_call: TRBJ1-4; clone_size: .; cdr3_aa: CASSRDRINFF; cdr3_nt: TGTGCCAGCAGTAGGGACAGAATTAACTTTTTT